This T cell receptor (beta chain) was captured by sequencing in a study of T cell changes during pregnancy in multiple sclerosis (dated by TCRdb to between 2018 and 2021). Describing the broader study: Changes in the T cell repertoire over the course of pregnancy were examined in this study in women with multiple sclerosis.

The library relied on the immunoSEQ multiplex PCR assay. TCRdb's version of the immuneACCESS table is confined to in-frame rearrangements and falls short of the full clone set. An unresolved V gene accounts for under half of the shortfall where checked; the remainder is of unknown origin. Counted in this sample were just under 40,000 clones; 90% of them appeared once. The top ten clonotypes cover approximately 0.49% of the sample. At the junction V is shortened by 6 bases and J by 4 bases; bases outside the gene matches: 8. From its cysteine to its phenylalanine, the CDR3 spans 15 amino acids. The CDR3 DNA has 45 bases and is translated from base 1. As encoded in the germline V gene (reference sequence), CDR1 is LNHDA while CDR2 is SQIVND. Concerning this clone: It lacks a known antigen. Base-call qualities are not available, and no considerably larger clone is one nucleotide away.

This sample comprised CD4+ T cells from peripheral blood mononuclear cells, obtained in the first trimester of pregnancy. Recombination connected TRBV19 to TRBJ2-5, and 10 bases in between align with TRBD1. The clonotype originates from a female donor in good health, enrolled as a control in a pregnancy study. The DNA reads TGTGCCAGTAGGGACAGGGGGGAAAGGGGAGAGACCCAGTACTTC. It encodes CASRDRGERGETQYF. Supplemented by the reference TRBV19 and TRBJ2-5 proteins around the CDR3, the complete variable domain is DGGITQSPKYLFRKEGQNVTLSCEQNLNHDAMYWYRQDPGQGLRLIYYSQIVNDFQKGDIAEGYSVSREKKESFPLTVTSAQKNPTAFYLCASRDRGERGETQYFGPGTRLLVL.